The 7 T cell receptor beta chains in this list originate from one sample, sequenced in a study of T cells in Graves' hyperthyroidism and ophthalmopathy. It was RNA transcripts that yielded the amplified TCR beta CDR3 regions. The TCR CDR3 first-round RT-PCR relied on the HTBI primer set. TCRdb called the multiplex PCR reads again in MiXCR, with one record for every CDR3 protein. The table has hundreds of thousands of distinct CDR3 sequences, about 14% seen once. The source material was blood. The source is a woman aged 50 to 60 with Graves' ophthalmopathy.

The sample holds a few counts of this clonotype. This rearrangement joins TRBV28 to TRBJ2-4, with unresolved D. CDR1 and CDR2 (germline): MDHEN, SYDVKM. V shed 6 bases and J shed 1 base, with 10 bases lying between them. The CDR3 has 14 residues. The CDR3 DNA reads TGTGCCAGCAGCCGTCGCGAGGCCAAAAACATTCAGTACTTC. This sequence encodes CASSRREAKNIQYF.

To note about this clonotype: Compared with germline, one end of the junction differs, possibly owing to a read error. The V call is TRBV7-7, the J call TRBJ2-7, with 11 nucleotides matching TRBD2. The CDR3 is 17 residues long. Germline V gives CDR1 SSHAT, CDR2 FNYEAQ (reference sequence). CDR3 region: CASSLLSSGRCSYEQYF. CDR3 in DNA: TGTGCTAGCAGCTTGTTGTCTAGCGGGAGGTGTTCCTACGAGCAGTACTTC.

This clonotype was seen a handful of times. The CDR3 DNA follows: TGTGCCAGCAGCTTATCGGGACATACCTCTGGAAACACCATATATTTT. Its protein is CASSLSGHTSGNTIYF. V usage is TRBV7-2 and J usage is TRBJ1-3, with a tentative D call TRBD1 (6 bases). This CDR3 comprises 16 residues. V dropped 2 bases and J dropped 0 bases, with 11 bases sitting between them. From germline, CDR1 is SGHTA and CDR2 FQGNSA. Drawing the rest from reference TRBV7-2 and TRBJ1-3, the complete variable domain is GAGVSQSPSNKVTEKGKDVELRCDPISGHTALYWYRQSLGQGLEFLIYFQGNSAPDKSGLPSDRFSAERTGGSVSTLTIQRTQQEDSAVYLCASSLSGHTSGNTIYFGEGSWLTVV.

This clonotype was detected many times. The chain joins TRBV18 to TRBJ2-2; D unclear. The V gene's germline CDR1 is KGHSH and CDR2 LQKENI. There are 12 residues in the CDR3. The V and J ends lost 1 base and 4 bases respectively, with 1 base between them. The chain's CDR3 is CASSPLTGELFF. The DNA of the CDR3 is TGTGCCAGCTCACCACTCACCGGGGAGCTGTTTTTT.

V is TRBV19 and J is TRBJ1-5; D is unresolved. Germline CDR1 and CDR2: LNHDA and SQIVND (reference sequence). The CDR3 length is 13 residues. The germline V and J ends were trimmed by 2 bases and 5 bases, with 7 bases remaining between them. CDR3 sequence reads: CASSIPPYQPQHF. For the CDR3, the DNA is TGTGCCAGTAGTATACCCCCTTATCAGCCCCAGCATTTT.

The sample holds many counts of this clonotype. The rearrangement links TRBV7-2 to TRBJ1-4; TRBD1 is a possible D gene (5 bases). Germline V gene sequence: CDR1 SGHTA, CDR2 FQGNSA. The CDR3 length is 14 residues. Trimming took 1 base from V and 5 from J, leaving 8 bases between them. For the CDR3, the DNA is TGTGCCAGCAGCTTAGTTTGGGGGAATGAAAAACTGTTTTTT. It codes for CASSLVWGNEKLFF.

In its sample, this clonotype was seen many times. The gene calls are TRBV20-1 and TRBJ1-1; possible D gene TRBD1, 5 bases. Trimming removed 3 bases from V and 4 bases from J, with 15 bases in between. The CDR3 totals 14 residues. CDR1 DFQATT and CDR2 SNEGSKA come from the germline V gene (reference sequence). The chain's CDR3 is CSASNPGLLTEAFF. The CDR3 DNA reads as TGCAGTGCTAGTAACCCGGGACTCCTCACTGAAGCTTTCTTT.